The 8 T cell receptor beta chains below were found in one sample sequenced in a study of regulatory T cells in long-lasting Graves disease. The authors built TCR beta libraries using iRepertoire HTBI primers and Arm-PCR of CDR3 regions. TCRdb re-called the multiplex PCR reads with MiXCR, one entry per CDR3 protein. The table has 350,000 to 400,000 distinct CDR3 sequences, 15% to 20% seen once. The time point is: newly diagnosed GD, antithyroid drugs for less than 3 months. There was RNA extracted from PBMCs, and the TCR library was made from it. The sample also formed part of further work on T cells in Graves' hyperthyroidism and ophthalmopathy.

This material consisted of peripheral blood mononuclear cells (PBMCs), taken at new diagnosis, from a patient treated with antithyroid drugs. All receptors derive from a woman aged 18-29 years with Graves disease.

At least ten counts were recorded for this clonotype. CDR3 in DNA: TGTGCCAGCAGCGGGACTGACTCCACAGATACGCAGTATTTT. It is translated as CASSGTDSTDTQYF. This chain connects TRBV2 to TRBJ2-3; D may be TRBD2 (6 bases). Per germline, CDR1 SNHLY and CDR2 FYNNEI. This CDR3 has 14 residues. V was clipped by 6 bases and J by 2 bases, with 12 bases between them.

This clonotype showed up just a few times. The gene calls are TRBV7-2 and TRBJ1-2, with D possibly TRBD1 on 5 matching bases. V lost 5 bases and J 4 bases, leaving 17 bases between the germline ends. This CDR3 region has 15 residues. In germline, CDR1 is SGHTA, CDR2 FQGNSA. CDR3 DNA sequence: TGTGCCAGCAGCCCAAGAAATCTGGGGCCCTATGGCTACACCTTC. It specifies CASSPRNLGPYGYTF.

This clonotype was counted between two and nine times. The chain links TRBV7-2 to TRBJ2-7, with 9 bases aligning to TRBD2. CDR1 and CDR2 from the germline V gene are SGHTA and FQGNSA. This CDR3 is built from 16 residues. V lost 0 bases and J lost 0; bases outside the gene matches: 3. The CDR3 DNA reads as TGTGCCAGCAGCTTAGCCGGGACTAGCTTCTCCTACGAGCAGTACTTC. Translation gives CASSLAGTSFSYEQYF.

The chain recombines TRBV6-2 or TRBV6-3 with TRBJ1-6; 7 bases align to TRBD1. V was clipped by 2 bases and J by 4 bases; unmatched bases: 11. Germline V gene data show CDR1 as MNHEY and CDR2 as SVGEGT. The CDR3 is 18 residues long. In DNA form, the CDR3 reads TGTGCCAGCAGTTACACCCCTTTGCAGGGGGATTATAATTCACCCCTCCACTTT. Amino acids: CASSYTPLQGDYNSPLHF.

This clonotype was seen a few times. The V gene is TRBV6-5, the J gene TRBJ2-1, with 10 bases matching TRBD2. CDR3 length: 13 residues. Germline CDR1 is MNHEY and CDR2 is SVGAGI. Trimming cost V 2 bases and J 10 bases; bases outside gene matches: 2. This CDR3 is CASSYLAGEEQFF. In DNA form, the CDR3 reads TGTGCCAGCAGTTACCTAGCGGGAGAGGAGCAGTTCTTC.

This clonotype has at least ten counts. This rearrangement joins TRBV20-1 to TRBJ2-5; possibly TRBD2 for D (6 bases). V lost 4 bases and J 2 bases, leaving 17 bases between the germline ends. The CDR3 is 15 amino acids. CDR1 is DFQATT and CDR2 is SNEGSKA in the germline V gene (reference sequence). This chain's CDR3 is CSATPPLGLQETQYF. DNA of the CDR3: TGCAGTGCTACCCCCCCCCTGGGACTGCAAGAGACCCAGTACTTC.

This clonotype was counted at least ten times. The rearrangement joins TRBV14 to TRBJ2-7; TRBD2 agrees at 11 bases. From germline, CDR1 is SGHDN and CDR2 FVKESK. V was clipped by 0 bases and J by 3 bases; unmatched bases: 4. The CDR3 is 16 amino acids. The CDR3 sequence is CASSQDTSGSYYEQYF. In nucleotides, the CDR3 is TGTGCCAGCAGCCAAGATACTAGCGGGAGTTACTACGAGCAGTACTTC.

The CDR3 DNA is TGTGCCAGCAGCCAGACAGACTATGGCTACACCTTC. Residues: CASSQTDYGYTF. The rearrangement uses TRBV14 and TRBJ1-2; tentative D call: TRBD1 (5 bases). The CDR3 is made up of 12 amino acids. Trimming took off 3 bases at V and 3 bases at J, with 5 bases between the two ends. Per germline, CDR1 SGHDN and CDR2 FVKESK.